This T cell receptor (beta chain) was obtained from a study of a mutant IDH1 vaccine in newly diagnosed glioma. Overall study context: Patients began vaccination 4-6 weeks after radiotherapy alone, or with temozolomide cycles. Treated patients were approximately 62% male, approximately 38% female, mean age 40.4 years. Most patients had radiochemotherapy with temozolomide before enrollment; others had one alone.

V shed 5 bases, J shed 3 bases, and the junction held 5 bases outside the gene matches. Germline V gene data show CDR1 as MNHEY and CDR2 as SMNVEV (reference sequence). This CDR3 is built from 14 residues. Comment on this clone: Its cognate antigen is unknown.

Notes on the study in general: Overall, about 93% of patients had vaccine-induced immune responses.

Profiled with immunoSEQ multiplex PCR; TCRdb holds only in-frame clones, not every one. Among roughly 42,000 clones listed, over 75% were seen once. As for time point: week 5, during vaccination. With topical imiquimod, each dose of the vaccine consisted of 300 ug of mutant IDH1 20-mer peptide. V gene TRBV27 combines with J gene TRBJ2-7; 9 nucleotides line up with TRBD1. Sequenced here: PBMCs, sampled from a glioma patient whose treatment included an IDH1 peptide vaccine. The TCR sequence derives from a man aged 40-49 years with glioma. The CDR3 reads CASSAQGAHYEQYF. The CDR3 coding sequence is TGTGCCAGCAGTGCACAGGGGGCCCACTACGAGCAGTACTTC.